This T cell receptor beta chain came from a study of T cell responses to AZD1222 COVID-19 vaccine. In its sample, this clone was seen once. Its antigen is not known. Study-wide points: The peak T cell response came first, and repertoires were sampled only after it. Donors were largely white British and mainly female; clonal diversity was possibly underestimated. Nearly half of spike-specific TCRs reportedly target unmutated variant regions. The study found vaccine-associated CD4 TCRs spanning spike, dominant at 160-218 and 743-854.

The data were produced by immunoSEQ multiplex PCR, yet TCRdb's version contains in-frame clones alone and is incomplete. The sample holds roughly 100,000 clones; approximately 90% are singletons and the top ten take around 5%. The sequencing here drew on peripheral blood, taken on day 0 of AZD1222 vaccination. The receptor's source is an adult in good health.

CDR3 in amino acids: CASSASLLAGTDTQYF. The DNA for the CDR3 is TGTGCCAGCAGCGCATCCCTTCTAGCGGGCACAGATACGCAGTATTTT. The chain is built from TRBV6-2 or TRBV6-3 and TRBJ2-3; 7 bases are shared with TRBD2. This CDR3 is 16 amino acids long. Germline lookup yields CDR1 MNHEY and CDR2 SVGEGT. J lost 1 base, V lost 6 bases, and 10 bases had no gene match.